The 30 T cell receptor beta chains below come from one sample, sequenced in a study of Ad26.COV2.S vaccination and SARS-CoV-2 variants. Treatment defined: 19 received Ad26.COV2.S at low or high dose, single or two shots; about 5 received placebo; per-sample allocation not given. On day 63 after the first injection, vaccine and placebo recipients gave samples. Profiling relied on immunoSEQ multiplex PCR, and the TCRdb table lists in-frame clones only, not all of them. The table has about 400,000 clones, 70% to 90% seen once; the top ten hold 3.6%. Sequenced material: peripheral blood, taken in a trial of Ad26.COV2.S vaccine versus placebo. The receptors stem from a person between 18 and 65 years old who received the Ad26.COV2.S COVID-19 vaccine or a placebo.

The V call is TRBV19, the J call TRBJ2-7, with no clear D. V dropped 6 bases and J dropped 3 bases, with 18 bases sitting between them. CDR1 and CDR2 (germline): LNHDA, SQIVND (reference sequence). CDR3 length equals 15 residues. CDR3 in DNA: TGTGCCAGTAGGACGGACCCTGGGCCCCTCTACGAGCAGTACTTC. Translation gives CASRTDPGPLYEQYF.

The V gene is TRBV30, the J gene TRBJ2-5; perhaps TRBD1 as D (5 bases). Trimming shortened V by 2 bases and J by 4 bases, and 17 bases separated the two germline ends. CDR3 length equals 15 residues. Germline CDR1 reads GTSNPN; CDR2 reads SVGIG (reference sequence). CDR3 DNA sequence: TGTGCCTGGAGTCATCCCCCAGGGTCGGGAGAGACCCAGTACTTC. Amino acids: CAWSHPPGSGETQYF. The full variable domain, with the rest looked up from reference TRBV30 and TRBJ2-5, is SQTIHQWPATLVQPVGSPLSLECTVEGTSNPNLYWYRQAAGRGLQLLFYSVGIGQISSEVPQNLSASRPQDRQFILSSKKLLLSDSGFYLCAWSHPPGSGETQYFGPGTRLLVL.

The rearrangement joins TRBV7-9 to TRBJ1-5, with a tentative D call TRBD1 (5 bases). Trimming left V 5 bases short and J 2 bases short, with 13 bases between. The germline V gene encodes CDR1 SEHNR and CDR2 FQNEAQ (reference sequence). The CDR3 spans 15 residues. The DNA of the CDR3 is TGTGCCAGCAGCCCCGATGGAGGGGGCAATCAGCCCCAGCATTTT. Translated, it gives CASSPDGGGNQPQHF.

This chain uses TRBV25-1 with TRBJ2-1, with D possibly being TRBD1 (5 bases). The CDR3 extends over 14 amino acids. V shed 3 bases and J shed 4 bases, with 10 bases lying between them. The germline V gene encodes CDR1 MGHDK and CDR2 SYGVNS. The CDR3 region is CASSDPRQYNEQFF. CDR3 in DNA: TGTGCCAGCAGTGATCCTCGACAGTACAATGAGCAGTTCTTC.

The chain couples TRBV7-8 to TRBJ2-1; TRBD1 or TRBD2 may be the D gene (6 bases each). This CDR3 is 14 amino acids long. Germline V gene sequence: CDR1 SGHVS, CDR2 FQNEAQ. V was clipped by 2 bases and J by 13 bases, with 18 bases between them. DNA of the CDR3: TGTGCCAGCAGCTTATTTACGGGGGCCGGAGTTCAGTTCTTC. Its translation: CASSLFTGAGVQFF. Full variable domain (rest looked up from reference TRBV7-8 and TRBJ2-1): GAGVSQSPRYKVAKRGQDVALRCDPISGHVSLFWYQQALGQGPEFLTYFQNEAQLDKSGLPSDRFFAERPEGSVSTLKIQRTQQEDSAVYLCASSLFTGAGVQFFGPGTRLTVL.

A note on this clone: Since a much larger clone is just one base distant, this may be a read error. The chain carries TRBV6-2 or TRBV6-3 and TRBJ2-2; no definite D call. Germline V gene data show CDR1 as MNHEY and CDR2 as SVGEGT. The CDR3 is 12 residues long. The V gene lost 5 bases and the J gene lost 1 base, with 2 bases spanning the gap. CDR3 sequence: CASSMNTGELFF. DNA for the CDR3: TGTGCCAGCAGTATGAACACCGGGGAGCTGTTTTTT.

The gene calls are TRBV20-1 and TRBJ2-7, with D perhaps matching TRBD1 (5 bases). V lost 4 bases and J 6 bases, leaving 10 bases between the germline ends. The length of the CDR3 is 11 residues. CDR1 and CDR2 from the germline V gene are DFQATT and SNEGSKA (reference sequence). The CDR3 protein is CSATRVSEQYF. Here the CDR3 DNA reads TGCAGTGCTACCAGGGTGAGCGAGCAGTACTTC.

The V and J genes are TRBV6-1 and TRBJ2-4, with TRBD2 matching over 10 bases. CDR3 length: 16 residues. V lost 6 bases and J lost 0; bases outside the gene matches: 5. Germline V gene sequence: CDR1 MNHNS, CDR2 SASEGT. The CDR3 region has the DNA TGTGCCAGCAGGGAACTAGCGGGGCTAGCCAAAAACATTCAGTACTTC. As protein: CASRELAGLAKNIQYF.

The CDR3: CASSGAGASSYEQYF. For the CDR3, the DNA is TGTGCCAGCAGTGGAGCAGGCGCTAGCTCCTACGAGCAGTACTTC. The genes are TRBV6-6 and TRBJ2-7; D not certain. Germline assignment: CDR1 MNHNY and CDR2 SVGAGI (reference sequence). Trimming cost V 5 bases and J 0 bases, with 14 bases left between them. The CDR3 has 15 amino acids.

The chain uses TRBV27 and TRBJ2-7; 9 bases are a match to TRBD1. CDR3 size: 13 residues. Trimming removed 8 bases from V and 7 bases from J; junction bases left unmatched: 9. Germline V CDR1 and CDR2: MNHEY, SMNVEV (reference sequence). CDR3 sequence: CASRRTGVYEQYF. As DNA, the CDR3 is TGTGCCAGCCGCCGGACAGGGGTATATGAGCAGTACTTC.

In its sample, this clone was seen once. The V call is TRBV24-1, the J call TRBJ2-3, with 10 bases lining up with TRBD1. This CDR3 is built from 16 residues. The trim removed 3 bases at V and 5 bases at J, leaving 7 bases unmatched. The V gene's germline CDR1 is KGHDR and CDR2 SFDVKD. The CDR3 DNA reads as TGTGCCACCAGTGATCAAGACAGGGGGCGGATAGATACGCAGTATTTT. Amino acid sequence: CATSDQDRGRIDTQYF.

This chain connects TRBV6-4 to TRBJ1-5; no clear D. CDR1 and CDR2 from the germline V gene are MRHNA and SNTAGT. V lost 8 bases and J 3 bases, leaving 5 bases between the germline ends. The length of the CDR3 is 11 residues. As DNA, the CDR3 is TGTGCCAGCGGTATCAATCAGCCCCAGCATTTT. As protein: CASGINQPQHF.

J is TRBJ2-7 and V is TRBV5-1; 10 nucleotides align to TRBD1. V gave up 4 bases and J gave up 2 bases; unmatched junction bases: 15. CDR3 length equals 18 residues. The germline V gene encodes CDR1 SGHRS and CDR2 YFSETQ. The CDR3 protein is CASSIRDRGQGATYEQYF. DNA of the CDR3: TGCGCCAGCAGCATCCGTGACAGGGGGCAAGGGGCCACCTACGAGCAGTACTTC.

The chain has TRBV6-5 and TRBJ2-7; D ambiguous. Germline V CDR1 and CDR2: MNHEY, SVGAGI. V dropped 5 bases and J dropped 4 bases, with 6 bases sitting between them. CDR3 length: 11 amino acids. The CDR3 bases are TGTGCCAGCAGTCCCCCGTACGAGCAGTACTTC. It translates to CASSPPYEQYF.

The genes are TRBV15 and TRBJ2-7; D remains unclear. CDR3 length: 14 residues. Trimming shortened V by 0 bases and J by 4 bases, and 10 bases separated the two germline ends. Germline V gene lookup returns CDR1 LNHNV and CDR2 YYDKDF (reference sequence). This CDR3 is CATSRDLVGYEQYF. The CDR3 nucleotides read TGTGCCACCAGCAGAGATCTAGTGGGGTACGAGCAGTACTTC.

J is TRBJ2-3 and V is TRBV19; maybe TRBD2 (8 bases). Germline loops: CDR1 LNHDA, CDR2 SQIVND (reference sequence). V shed 5 bases and J shed 2 bases, with 20 bases lying between them. This CDR3 has 17 residues. CDR3: CASSLAGTAIVTDTQYF. In DNA, the CDR3 is TGTGCCAGTAGTTTAGCGGGGACAGCAATCGTCACAGATACGCAGTATTTT.

The genes are TRBV7-3 and TRBJ2-3, with 10 bases matching TRBD2. The CDR3 extends over 16 amino acids. Germline V gives CDR1 SGHTA, CDR2 FQGTGA. Trimming took 10 bases from V and 4 from J; bases not matched to a gene: 14. DNA for the CDR3: TGTGCCACCCCAACAGGACTAGCGGTTAGGGCAGATACGCAGTATTTT. Translation gives CATPTGLAVRADTQYF.

V usage is TRBV6-2 or TRBV6-3 and J usage is TRBJ2-7, with a possible D match to TRBD1 (6 bases). The CDR3 contains 14 residues. Germline CDR1 MNHEY, CDR2 SVGEGT. Trimming removed 0 bases at V and 6 bases at J, with 12 bases between. CDR3 DNA: TGTGCCAGCAGTTACTCGGGCAGGGGACCCGAGCAGTACTTC. Residues: CASSYSGRGPEQYF.

This clone was counted once. The chain joins TRBV4-3 to TRBJ1-4; 8 bases are a match to TRBD1. CDR3 length: 15 residues. With 2 bases clipped from V and 4 bases from J, the junction kept 3 bases outside the gene matches. In germline, CDR1 is LGHNA, CDR2 YSLEER. The CDR3 DNA is TGCGCCAGCAGCCAACAACAGGGGGTTAATGAAAAACTGTTTTTT. Translated, it gives CASSQQQGVNEKLFF.

The chain has TRBV5-6 and TRBJ2-2; tentative D call: TRBD1 (6 bases). The CDR3 consists of 16 residues. Trimming left V 1 base short and J 4 bases short, with 14 bases between. The germline V gene encodes CDR1 SGHDT and CDR2 YYEEEE. CDR3: CASSLLSAGATGELFF. In DNA form, the CDR3 reads TGTGCCAGCAGCTTGCTTTCGGCAGGGGCCACCGGGGAGCTGTTTTTT.

The gene calls are TRBV5-1 and TRBJ2-5; TRBD2 agrees at 14 bases. This CDR3 spans 16 amino acids. Germline trimming cut 4 bases from V and 4 bases from J; bases unmatched to any gene: 6. Germline CDR1 SGHRS, CDR2 YFSETQ. The CDR3 sequence is CASSPGLAGGGETQYF. The CDR3 DNA is TGCGCCAGCAGCCCCGGACTAGCGGGGGGAGGAGAGACCCAGTACTTC.

The chain combines TRBV9 with TRBJ2-3, with D perhaps TRBD1 (5 bases). From germline, CDR1 is SGDLS and CDR2 YYNGEE. The V and J ends lost 1 base and 0 bases respectively, with 9 bases between them. The CDR3 length is 15 residues. The DNA for the CDR3 is TGTGCCAGCAGCGTACAGGGCCTTAGCACAGATACGCAGTATTTT. Translation: CASSVQGLSTDTQYF. Full variable domain (remainder filled in from reference TRBV9 and TRBJ2-3): DSGVTQTPKHLITATGQRVTLRCSPRSGDLSVYWYQQSLDQGLQFLIQYYNGEERAKGNILERFSAQQFPDLHSELNLSSLELGDSALYFCASSVQGLSTDTQYFGPGTRLTVL.

In this sample, this clone turned up once. The chain is built from TRBV7-3 and TRBJ1-2; possible D gene TRBD1, 5 bases. The CDR3 contains 15 residues. Germline V lookup: CDR1 SGHTA, CDR2 FQGTGA. Trimming stripped 1 base from V and 5 bases from J, with 14 bases between. This chain's CDR3 is CASSLRAGGVYGYTF. DNA for the CDR3: TGTGCCAGCAGCTTAAGGGCAGGAGGGGTTTATGGCTACACCTTC.

This sequence joins TRBV30 and TRBJ2-3; 15 bases are shared with TRBD2. The V gene end was trimmed by 7 bases and the J gene end by 5 bases; junction bases not matched to a gene: 7. CDR1 and CDR2 (germline): GTSNPN, SVGIG (reference sequence). This CDR3 is built from 15 residues. The CDR3 DNA is TGTGCCTATGAAAGGACTAGCGGGGGGGGAGATACGCAGTATTTT. This codes for CAYERTSGGGDTQYF.

The chain is built from TRBV29-1 and TRBJ2-3, with 11 bases that match TRBD2. The CDR3 extends over 14 amino acids. Germline V gene data show CDR1 as SQVTM and CDR2 as ANQGSEA. V shed 6 bases, J shed 4 bases, and the junction held 6 bases outside the gene matches. The chain's CDR3 is CSVITSGGSDTQYF. The CDR3 nucleotides read TGCAGCGTGATTACTAGCGGGGGTTCAGATACGCAGTATTTT.

The gene calls are TRBV23-1 and TRBJ2-5; 9 bases align to TRBD2. TRBV23-1 is marked as an open reading frame, function uncertain. Trimming cost V 6 bases and J 1 base; bases outside gene matches: 15. There are 18 residues in the CDR3. CDR3 region: CASRHRDAGTSTQETQYF. For the CDR3, the DNA is TGCGCCAGCAGACACCGGGACGCCGGGACTAGCACCCAAGAGACCCAGTACTTC.

This chain uses TRBV6-2 or TRBV6-3 with TRBJ1-1; D might be TRBD1 (5 bases). The germline V and J ends were trimmed by 2 bases and 4 bases, with 11 bases remaining between them. From germline, CDR1 is MNHEY and CDR2 SVGEGT. The CDR3 is 14 residues long. The CDR3 DNA follows: TGTGCCAGCAGTTACAAGGGGCTTTCCACTGAAGCTTTCTTT. Translating gives CASSYKGLSTEAFF.

The chain uses TRBV4-3 and TRBJ1-4; possibly TRBD1 for D (6 bases). Germline assignment: CDR1 LGHNA and CDR2 YSLEER. The CDR3 spans 18 residues. The germline V and J ends were trimmed by 5 bases and 1 base, with 20 bases remaining between them. Here the CDR3 DNA reads TGCGCCAGCAGCGAAGGGGGGGCAGGGTCATTAACTAATGAAAAACTGTTTTTT. Translated, it gives CASSEGGAGSLTNEKLFF.

The rearrangement joins TRBV5-1 to TRBJ2-5, with D possibly being TRBD1 or TRBD2 (5 bases each). The CDR3 consists of 14 residues. CDR1 is SGHRS and CDR2 is YFSETQ in the germline V gene. V was shortened by 0 bases and J by 2 bases, with 8 bases between the two germline ends. In DNA, the CDR3 is TGCGCCAGCAGCTTGGCGGGGCGACAAGAGACCCAGTACTTC. Encoded protein: CASSLAGRQETQYF.

V is TRBV7-9 and J is TRBJ1-6, with TRBD1 matching over 10 bases. The trim removed 4 bases at V and 7 bases at J, leaving 4 bases unmatched. Germline V lookup: CDR1 SEHNR, CDR2 FQNEAQ (reference sequence). CDR3 size: 15 residues. The CDR3 region is CASSSRDRGNSPLHF. CDR3 nucleotide sequence: TGTGCCAGCAGCTCAAGGGACAGGGGAAATTCACCCCTCCACTTT.